This TCR beta chain comes out of a study of cytomegalovirus exposure and HLA in healthy donors. This CDR3 is built from 15 residues. Trimming shortened V by 3 bases and J by 4 bases, and 15 bases separated the two germline ends. The V gene's germline CDR1 is SGHVS and CDR2 FNYEAQ. Study-wide points: Highly shared sequence variants in one cluster were likely a sequencing artifact. With later analysis, a missense DCLRE1C variant became linked to TCR beta V- and J-gene trimming.

The PCR had 60 Vbeta and 13 Jbeta primers. Method: immunoSEQ multiplex PCR; TCRdb's copy keeps in-frame clones and lacks some. The data hold around 190,000 clones, with around 87% observed a single time. Worth noting for this clone: The antigen is not known.

Material: PBMCs. This sequence was found in a woman under 30 in good health and CMV-seronegative. This sequence joins TRBV7-6 and TRBJ1-1; possible D gene TRBD1, 5 bases. The CDR3 DNA sequence: TGTGCCAGCAGCTTTATATCGGGGGACTCCACTGAAGCTTTCTTT. This codes for CASSFISGDSTEAFF.